This T cell receptor (beta chain) was recovered during a study of CD8 T cells in Susac syndrome. This clonotype was picked up a small number of times. RNA, at about 0.45 to 1 ug, was reverse transcribed with random hexamers. TCRdb re-called the immunoSEQ multiplex PCR reads with MiXCR, one entry per CDR3 protein. The sample lists approximately 280,000 distinct CDR3 sequences; approximately 84% were seen once. Trimming cost V 9 bases and J 0 bases; bases outside gene matches: 9. The CDR3 length is 15 residues. Per the germline V gene, CDR1 is MNHNS and CDR2 is SASEGT. This TCR derives from a human donor with multiple sclerosis. Sequencing was performed on CD8+ T cells from PBMCs. The chain uses TRBV6-1 and TRBJ2-3; 7 bases are shared with TRBD2. The DNA for the CDR3 is TGTGCCAGTTCTAGCGGCCAGATAAGCACAGATACGCAGTATTTT. This encodes CASSSGQISTDTQYF.